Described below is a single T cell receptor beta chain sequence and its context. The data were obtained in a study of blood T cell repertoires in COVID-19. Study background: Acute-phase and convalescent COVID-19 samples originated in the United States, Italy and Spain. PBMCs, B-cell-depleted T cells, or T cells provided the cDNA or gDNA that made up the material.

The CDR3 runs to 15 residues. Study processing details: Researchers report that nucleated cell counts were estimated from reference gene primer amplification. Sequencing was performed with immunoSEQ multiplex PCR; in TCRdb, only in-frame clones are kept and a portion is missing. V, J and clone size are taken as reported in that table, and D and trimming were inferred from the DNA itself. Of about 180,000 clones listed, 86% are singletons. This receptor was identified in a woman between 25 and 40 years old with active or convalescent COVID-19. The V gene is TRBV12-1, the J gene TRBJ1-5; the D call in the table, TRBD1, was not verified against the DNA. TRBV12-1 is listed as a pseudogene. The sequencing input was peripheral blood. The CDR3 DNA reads TGTGCCAGCAGCTTACAGGGGATTAGTAATCAGCCCCAGCATTTT. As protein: CASSLQGISNQPQHF.